This TCR beta chain stems from a study of blood T cell repertoires in COVID-19. CDR1 SGDLS and CDR2 YYNGEE come from the germline V gene. The length of the CDR3 is 15 residues. Deletions cut 8 bases from V and 4 bases from J, with 20 bases between. Per the original data handling: From reference gene primer amplification, estimates of nucleated cell counts were derived. Profiling relied on immunoSEQ multiplex PCR, and the TCRdb table lists in-frame clones only, not all of them. The D gene and trimming were derived from the DNA, and the V and J assignments and clone size from that table. The sample yields about 300,000 clones, 70% to 90% seen once.

The V call is TRBV9, the J call TRBJ2-3; the D gene is possibly TRBD1 (7 bases). The sequencing sample was made of peripheral blood. This sequence originates from a man aged 18 to 35 who had recovered from COVID-19. The CDR3 DNA sequence: TGTGCCAGTACTCAGGGGGGCTCCAACGCAGATACGCAGTATTTT. Translating it yields CASTQGGSNADTQYF.